A single sample gave rise to the 28 T cell receptor beta chains below, sequenced in a study of preoperative IRX-2 immunotherapy in early breast cancer. As to treatment: preoperative locoregional IRX-2 cytokine immunotherapy. The protocol was immunoSEQ multiplex PCR, while the TCRdb copy is restricted to in-frame clones and leaves out a portion. The profile shows some 35,000 clones, 80% to 90% of them singletons. The sample in question was lymph node tissue, obtained after IRX-2 immunotherapy. Source of these receptors: a human donor with breast cancer.

The genes are TRBV5-1 and TRBJ2-7, with D perhaps TRBD1 (6 bases). The V gene's germline CDR1 is SGHRS and CDR2 YFSETQ. The V gene lost 4 bases and the J gene lost 4 bases, with 18 bases spanning the gap. This CDR3 comprises 15 residues. CDR3 sequence (DNA): TGCGCCAGCAGCCGACTGCAGGGGTCGGGTTACGAGCAGTACTTC. Translated, it gives CASSRLQGSGYEQYF.

V gene TRBV6-8 combines with J gene TRBJ2-7, with D perhaps matching TRBD1 (5 bases). V was clipped by 6 bases and J by 5 bases, with 11 bases between them. Germline CDR1 MNHGY, CDR2 SAAAGT. The CDR3 extends over 12 amino acids. CDR3 in amino acids: CASRFPTDEQYF. CDR3 DNA: TGTGCCAGCAGATTCCCGACAGACGAGCAGTACTTC.

The V and J genes are TRBV19 and TRBJ2-5, with TRBD1 as a possible D gene (6 bases). CDR3 length equals 14 residues. The germline V gene encodes CDR1 LNHDA and CDR2 SQIVND (reference sequence). Trimming left V 3 bases short and J 2 bases short, with 10 bases between. This CDR3 is CASSIPGEQETQYF. The CDR3 nucleotides read TGTGCCAGTAGTATCCCAGGGGAACAAGAGACCCAGTACTTC.

The gene calls are TRBV11-3 and TRBJ2-7; D uncertain. V gave up 5 bases and J gave up 1 base, with 15 bases separating them. Per the germline V gene, CDR1 is SGHNT and CDR2 is YENEEA. The CDR3 contains 15 residues. The CDR3 DNA reads as TGTGCCAGCAGCCCCCAGCCCAGTGAGTCCTACGAGCAGTACTTC. This gives the protein CASSPQPSESYEQYF. Variable domain in full (rest from reference TRBV11-3 and TRBJ2-7): EAGVVQSPRYKIIEKKQPVAFWCNPISGHNTLYWYLQNLGQGPELLIRYENEEAVDDSQLPKDRFSAERLKGVDSTLKIQPAELGDSAVYLCASSPQPSESYEQYFGPGTRLTVT.

The gene calls are TRBV28 and TRBJ1-5, with D possibly being TRBD1 (6 bases). This CDR3 is built from 15 residues. The ends were cut back, 6 bases at V and 3 bases at J, with 15 bases in the middle. Germline CDR1 MDHEN, CDR2 SYDVKM. CDR3 nucleotides: TGTGCCAGCAGCCACACAGGGATCGTCAATCAGCCCCAGCATTTT. This codes for CASSHTGIVNQPQHF.

This clone showed up just a few times. V and J are TRBV11-3 and TRBJ1-3, with D possibly being TRBD1 (5 bases). Germline lookup yields CDR1 SGHNT and CDR2 YENEEA. V dropped 6 bases and J dropped 0 bases, with 12 bases sitting between them. CDR3 length: 15 amino acids. CDR3 loop: CASSRQIFSGNTIYF. CDR3 coding DNA: TGTGCCAGCAGTCGACAGATTTTCTCTGGAAACACCATATATTTT.

The chain employs TRBV6-8 and TRBJ1-6; 7 bases are a match to TRBD1. This CDR3 is 18 amino acids long. Germline CDR1 and CDR2: MNHGY and SAAAGT. V lost 2 bases, J lost 1 base, and 8 bases stayed unmatched. The CDR3 DNA reads TGTGCCAGCAGTTACCCTGACAGGGTGACATCCTATAATTCACCCCTCCACTTT. This translates into CASSYPDRVTSYNSPLHF.

The rearrangement links TRBV19 to TRBJ2-1; D unclear. This CDR3 region has 15 residues. V lost 3 bases to trimming and J lost 6 bases, with 15 bases between them. Germline V lookup: CDR1 LNHDA, CDR2 SQIVND (reference sequence). The CDR3 protein is CASSMVGIGRNEQFF. In DNA, the CDR3 is TGTGCCAGTAGTATGGTAGGGATTGGCCGCAATGAGCAGTTCTTC.

This clone was seen a single time. The J gene is TRBJ2-1, the V gene TRBV19, with TRBD1 matching 9 bases. The CDR3 contains 16 residues. Germline V gives CDR1 LNHDA, CDR2 SQIVND (reference sequence). The V segment lost 3 bases and the J segment 5 bases; nucleotides outside the gene matches: 8. The CDR3 nucleotides are TGTGCCAGTAGTATCCGGGACAGGGTGGGAGACAATGAGCAGTTCTTC. It is translated as CASSIRDRVGDNEQFF. The full variable domain, with the rest looked up from reference TRBV19 and TRBJ2-1, is DGGITQSPKYLFRKEGQNVTLSCEQNLNHDAMYWYRQDPGQGLRLIYYSQIVNDFQKGDIAEGYSVSREKKESFPLTVTSAQKNPTAFYLCASSIRDRVGDNEQFFGPGTRLTVL.

The gene calls are TRBV11-3 and TRBJ1-5; D is undetermined. Germline loops: CDR1 SGHNT, CDR2 YENEEA. This CDR3 has 15 residues. Trimming took off 5 bases at V and 3 bases at J, with 14 bases between the two ends. The CDR3 here is CASSPQVGVNQPQHF. The CDR3 DNA sequence: TGTGCCAGCAGCCCCCAGGTTGGAGTCAATCAGCCCCAGCATTTT.

This chain links TRBV5-1 with TRBJ2-3, with unresolved D. Germline lookup yields CDR1 SGHRS and CDR2 YFSETQ. The CDR3 runs to 15 residues. V dropped 0 bases and J dropped 1 base, with 9 bases sitting between them. The CDR3 spells CASSLDRPGTDTQYF. In DNA form, the CDR3 reads TGCGCCAGCAGCTTGGACAGACCGGGCACAGATACGCAGTATTTT. The full variable domain, rest sourced from reference TRBV5-1 and TRBJ2-3, is KAGVTQTPRYLIKTRGQQVTLSCSPISGHRSVSWYQQTPGQGLQFLFEYFSETQRNKGNFPGRFSGRQFSNSRSEMNVSTLELGDSALYLCASSLDRPGTDTQYFGPGTRLTVL.

The chain employs TRBV16 and TRBJ1-1; 10 positions match TRBD1. There are 17 residues in the CDR3. V trimming: 4 bases; J trimming: 7 bases; junction bases outside the gene matches: 15. Per germline, CDR1 KGHSY and CDR2 FQNENV. The CDR3 is CASSRPGTGVLRGEAFF. CDR3 bases: TGTGCCAGCAGCCGTCCAGGGACAGGGGTTTTAAGGGGTGAAGCTTTCTTT.

This chain connects TRBV11-3 to TRBJ2-7; D ambiguous. Trimming stripped 7 bases from V and 2 bases from J, with 15 bases between. Germline V CDR1 and CDR2: SGHNT, YENEEA. CDR3 size: 14 residues. CDR3 nucleotides: TGTGCCAGCACCGTAATGGCAGGCCCCTACGAGCAGTACTTC. This translates into CASTVMAGPYEQYF.

This sequence joins TRBV7-8 and TRBJ1-4, with TRBD1 identical over 11 bases. V shed 5 bases and J 8 bases; nucleotides not matched to a gene: 4. CDR3 length equals 14 residues. Germline CDR1 is SGHVS and CDR2 is FQNEAQ. The CDR3 sequence: CASSRTGGEEKLFF. CDR3 DNA sequence: TGTGCCAGCAGCCGGACAGGGGGCGAAGAAAAACTGTTTTTT.

V gene TRBV7-8 combines with J gene TRBJ1-1, with unresolved D. Trimming cost V 1 base and J 6 bases, with 9 bases left between them. CDR1 and CDR2 from the germline V gene are SGHVS and FQNEAQ. This CDR3 comprises 13 residues. The CDR3 region is CASSLDPEPEAFF. In DNA form, the CDR3 reads TGTGCCAGCAGCTTAGACCCGGAACCTGAAGCTTTCTTT.

CDR3 protein: CASSQGVQGNYGYTF. CDR3 sequence (DNA): TGCGCCAGCAGCCAAGGGGTCCAGGGAAACTATGGCTACACCTTC. The chain links TRBV29-1 to TRBJ1-2; D might be TRBD1 (5 bases). Germline V CDR1 and CDR2: SQVTM, ANQGSEA. The CDR3 covers 15 residues. The entire variable domain, with the rest obtained from reference TRBV29-1 and TRBJ1-2, is as follows: SAVISQKPSRDICQRGTSLTIQCQVDSQVTMMFWYRQQPGQSLTLIATANQGSEATYESGFVIDKFPISRPNLTFSTLTVSNMSPEDSSIYLCASSQGVQGNYGYTFGSGTRLTVV.

The V and J genes are TRBV11-3 and TRBJ2-3; 7 bases are a match to TRBD2. Germline V lookup: CDR1 SGHNT, CDR2 YENEEA. The CDR3 sequence is 16 residues long. J gave up 3 bases and V 3 bases, and 9 bases lay outside the gene matches. The CDR3 DNA follows: TGTGCCAGCAGCTTCGGGGTAGGGGAGGGGACAGATACGCAGTATTTT. This encodes CASSFGVGEGTDTQYF.

The chain joins TRBV11-1 to TRBJ2-5; D is possibly TRBD1 or TRBD2 (5 bases each). Germline V CDR1 and CDR2: SGHAT, FQDESV (reference sequence). Trimming left V 2 bases short and J 4 bases short, with 23 bases between. The CDR3 runs 18 residues. DNA for the CDR3: TGTGCCAGCAGCTTAATGAGGGGCTCAGGTTTAGGCGGAGAGACCCAGTACTTC. It specifies CASSLMRGSGLGGETQYF.

The rearrangement links TRBV11-3 to TRBJ2-1; the D gene is possibly TRBD1 (6 bases). V was trimmed by 5 bases and J by 4 bases, leaving 12 bases between them. Germline V gene data show CDR1 as SGHNT and CDR2 as YENEEA. This CDR3 is built from 14 residues. CDR3 loop: CASSHGGRYNEQFF. CDR3 nucleotides: TGTGCCAGCAGCCATGGGGGCAGGTACAATGAGCAGTTCTTC.

This clone occurred a few times. This chain uses TRBV6-8 with TRBJ2-3; no clear D. The germline V gene has CDR1 MNHGY and CDR2 SAAAGT. Trimming took 4 bases from V and 3 from J, leaving 11 bases between them. There are 14 residues in the CDR3. CDR3 in amino acids: CASSWTPSTDTQYF. The DNA of the CDR3 is TGTGCCAGCAGTTGGACCCCCTCGACAGATACGCAGTATTTT.

In DNA form, the CDR3 reads TGTGCCAGCAGTGAGTTGGGCCAATACAATGAGCAGTTCTTC. Protein: CASSELGQYNEQFF. V is TRBV6-8 and J is TRBJ2-1, with D hard to call. Trimming removed 5 bases from V and 4 bases from J, with 12 bases in between. Per the germline V gene, CDR1 is MNHGY and CDR2 is SAAAGT. The CDR3 has 14 residues.

About this clone: One end of the junction is discordant with germline, which a read error may explain. DNA of the CDR3: TGTGCCATCAGTGGCGGGACAGTTGGCTACACCTTC. The encoded protein is CAISGGTVGYTF. The genes are TRBV6-8 and TRBJ1-2; 7 nucleotides line up with TRBD1. The CDR3 is 12 residues long. The V gene's germline CDR1 is MNHGY and CDR2 SAAAGT.

The chain has TRBV11-3 and TRBJ2-7; D not resolved. The germline gives CDR1 SGHNT, CDR2 YENEEA. The V end lost 5 bases, the J end lost 4 bases, and 15 bases lay between the germline ends. CDR3 length: 14 amino acids. CDR3 sequence: CASSLSAAGYEQYF. CDR3 nucleotides: TGTGCCAGCAGCCTCAGCGCGGCCGGGTACGAGCAGTACTTC.

As to this clone: Compared with germline, one end of the junction differs, possibly owing to a read error. CDR3 loop: CASSQDLGQLQHF. The CDR3 region has the DNA TGTGCCAGCAGCCAAGATTTGGGTCAGCTCCAGCATTTT. The chain links TRBV14 to TRBJ1-5; D ambiguous. CDR3 length: 13 amino acids. Germline-derived CDR1 and CDR2 are SGHDN and FVKESK.

The chain uses TRBV7-2 and TRBJ2-7; D gene uncertain. Trimming took 8 bases from V and 0 from J, leaving 14 bases between them. Germline loops: CDR1 SGHTA, CDR2 FQGNSA. The CDR3 contains 14 residues. This CDR3 reads CASGARWSSYEQYF. In DNA, the CDR3 is TGTGCCAGCGGCGCTCGATGGAGCTCCTACGAGCAGTACTTC. Looking up the rest from reference TRBV7-2 and TRBJ2-7 gives the full variable domain: GAGVSQSPSNKVTEKGKDVELRCDPISGHTALYWYRQSLGQGLEFLIYFQGNSAPDKSGLPSDRFSAERTGGSVSTLTIQRTQQEDSAVYLCASGARWSSYEQYFGPGTRLTVT.

The rearrangement joins TRBV18 to TRBJ2-3; D is ambiguous. The CDR3 totals 16 residues. V lost 1 base and J lost 2, with 13 bases in between. In germline, CDR1 is KGHSH, CDR2 LQKENI. The CDR3: CASSPLTAEFTDTQYF. The CDR3 nucleotides are TGTGCCAGCTCACCACTGACTGCCGAATTCACAGATACGCAGTATTTT.

A note on this clone: A read error may account for a junction end that differs from germline. The rearrangement joins TRBV6-8 to TRBJ2-1; 11 bases align to TRBD2. Germline CDR1 is MNHGY and CDR2 is SAAAGT. The CDR3 covers 14 residues. CDR3 coding DNA: TGTGCCATCAGTGGGCTAGCGGGGGGTGATGAGCAGTTCTTC. Residues: CAISGLAGGDEQFF.

This clone is a singleton in its sample. The chain links TRBV6-8 to TRBJ2-3, with D possibly being TRBD2 (6 bases). The CDR3 sequence is 14 residues long. V was shortened by 6 bases and J by 3 bases, with 13 bases between the two germline ends. Germline V gene data show CDR1 as MNHGY and CDR2 as SAAAGT. The DNA of the CDR3 is TGTGCCAGCAGCAAGGCGGGGTCAACAGATACGCAGTATTTT. This translates into CASSKAGSTDTQYF.